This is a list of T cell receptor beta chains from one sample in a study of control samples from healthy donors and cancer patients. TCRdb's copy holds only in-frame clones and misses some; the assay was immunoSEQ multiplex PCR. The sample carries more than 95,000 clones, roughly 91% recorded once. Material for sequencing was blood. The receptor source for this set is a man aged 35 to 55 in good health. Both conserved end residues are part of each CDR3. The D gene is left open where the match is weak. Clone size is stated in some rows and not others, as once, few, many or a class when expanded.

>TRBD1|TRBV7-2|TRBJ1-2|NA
CASSLVGQGNYGYTF
TGTGCCAGCAGCTTAGTAGGACAGGGGAACTATGGCTACACCTTC
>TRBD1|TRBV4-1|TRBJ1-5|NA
CASRGQGYNQPQHF
TGCGCCAGCAGGGGACAGGGATACAATCAGCCCCAGCATTTT
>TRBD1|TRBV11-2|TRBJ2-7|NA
CASSLRRDSLAYEQYF
TGTGCCAGCAGCTTACGTCGGGACAGCCTCGCCTACGAGCAGTACTTC
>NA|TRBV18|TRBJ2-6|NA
CASSPRQGFAGANVLTF
TGTGCCAGCTCACCACGGCAGGGGTTTGCTGGGGCCAACGTCCTGACTTTC
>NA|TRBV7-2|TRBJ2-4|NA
CASSLTGTRKNIQYF
TGTGCCAGCAGCCTCACAGGGACGAGAAAAAACATTCAGTACTTC
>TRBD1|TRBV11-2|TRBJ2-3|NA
CASSQRQGPRTDTQYF
TGTGCCAGCAGCCAAAGACAGGGGCCCCGCACAGATACGCAGTATTTT
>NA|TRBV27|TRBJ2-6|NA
CASSSQSSGANVLTF
TGTGCCAGCAGTTCCCAGTCCTCGGGGGCCAACGTCCTGACTTTC
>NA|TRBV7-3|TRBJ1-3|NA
CTSSATGPGNTIYF
TGTACCAGCAGCGCGACAGGCCCTGGAAACACCATATATTTT
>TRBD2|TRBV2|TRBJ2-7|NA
CASTPHSGGYEQYF
TGTGCCAGCACCCCCCATAGCGGGGGCTACGAGCAGTACTTC
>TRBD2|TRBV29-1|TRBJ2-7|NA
CSVQAGVFYEQYF
TGCAGCGTTCAAGCGGGGGTATTTTACGAGCAGTACTTC
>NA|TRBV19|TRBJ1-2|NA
CASSTTGAKAPYTF
TGTGCCAGTAGTACAACGGGGGCAAAAGCCCCCTACACCTTC
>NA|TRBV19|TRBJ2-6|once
CASMEEPSLGVLTF
TGTGCCAGTATGGAAGAGCCTTCTCTCGGCGTCCTGACTTTC
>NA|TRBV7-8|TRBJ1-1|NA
CASSFGSEAFF
TGTGCCAGCAGCTTTGGATCTGAAGCTTTCTTT
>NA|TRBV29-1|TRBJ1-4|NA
CSVVKDSLGKLFF
TGCAGCGTTGTAAAGGACAGCCTAGGAAAACTGTTTTTT
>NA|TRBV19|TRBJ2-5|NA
CASSIDRRVGTQYF
TGTGCCAGTAGTATAGATCGTCGAGTGGGGACCCAGTACTTC
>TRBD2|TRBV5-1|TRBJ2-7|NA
CASTRLAGGSGEQYF
TGCGCCAGCACCCGACTAGCGGGGGGTTCGGGCGAGCAGTACTTC
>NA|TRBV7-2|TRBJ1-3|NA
CASSSRQPSGNTIYF
TGTGCCAGCAGCTCCCGACAGCCCTCTGGAAACACCATATATTTT
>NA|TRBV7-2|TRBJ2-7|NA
CASSGGVYEQYF
TGTGCCAGCAGCGGGGGAGTTTACGAGCAGTACTTC
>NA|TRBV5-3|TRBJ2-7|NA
CARSSPPQGLHEQYF
TGTGCCAGAAGCAGCCCCCCCCAGGGTTTACACGAGCAGTACTTC
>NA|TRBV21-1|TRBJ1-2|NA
CASSKVKGRCYTF
TGTGCCAGCAGCAAAGTGAAGGGACGGTGCTACACCTTC
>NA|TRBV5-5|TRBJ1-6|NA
CASSSNHGTDYSPLHF
TGTGCCAGCAGCTCGAATCACGGGACGGACTATTCACCCCTCCACTTT
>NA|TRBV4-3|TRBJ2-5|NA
CASSTHVAALETQYF
TGCGCCAGCAGCACCCACGTTGCGGCGTTAGAGACCCAGTACTTC
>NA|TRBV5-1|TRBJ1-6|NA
CASSLDPSDSPLHF
TGCGCCAGCAGCTTGGACCCTTCTGATTCACCCCTCCACTTT
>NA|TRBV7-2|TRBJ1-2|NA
CASSLPTSVFGYTF
TGTGCCAGCAGCTTACCTACCTCAGTTTTCGGCTACACCTTC
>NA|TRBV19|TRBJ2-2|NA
CASSIARVTGELFF
TGTGCCAGTAGTATAGCTAGGGTCACCGGGGAGCTGTTTTTT
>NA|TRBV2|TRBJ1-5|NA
CASSPGGDLDSNQPQHF
TGTGCCAGCAGTCCCGGGGGCGATTTAGATAGCAATCAGCCCCAGCATTTT
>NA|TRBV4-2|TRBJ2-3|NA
CASSQVGGASTDTQYF
TGTGCCAGCAGCCAAGTGGGGGGGGCAAGCACAGATACGCAGTATTTT
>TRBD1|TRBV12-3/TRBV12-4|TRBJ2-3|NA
CASVYRQGDTQYF
TGTGCCAGCGTCTACCGACAGGGAGATACGCAGTATTTT
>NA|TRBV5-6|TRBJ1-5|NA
CASSLRLYSNQPQHF
TGTGCCAGCAGCTTGCGGCTCTATAGCAATCAGCCCCAGCATTTT
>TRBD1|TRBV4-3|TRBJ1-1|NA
CASSFRQGPLNTEAFF
TGCGCCAGCAGCTTCCGACAGGGCCCTCTGAACACTGAAGCTTTCTTT
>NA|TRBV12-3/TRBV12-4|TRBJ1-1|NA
CASSLRWHTEAFF
TGTGCCAGCAGTTTAAGGTGGCACACTGAAGCTTTCTTT
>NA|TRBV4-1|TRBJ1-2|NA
CASSQEEQVFYGYTF
TGCGCCAGCAGCCAAGAGGAACAGGTCTTTTATGGCTACACCTTC
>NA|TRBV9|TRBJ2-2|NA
CASSPEWGTANTGELFF
TGTGCCAGCAGCCCCGAGTGGGGCACAGCTAACACCGGGGAGCTGTTTTTT
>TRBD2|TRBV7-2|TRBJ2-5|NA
CASSFKRGGVMETQYF
TGTGCCAGCAGCTTCAAGCGGGGGGGCGTGATGGAGACCCAGTACTTC
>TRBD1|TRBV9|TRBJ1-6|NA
CASSGTGYNSPLHF
TGTGCCAGCAGCGGGACAGGGTATAATTCACCCCTCCACTTT
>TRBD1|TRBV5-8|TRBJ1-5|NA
CASSSTGSGNQPQHF
TGTGCCAGCAGCTCGACAGGGAGCGGGAATCAGCCCCAGCATTTT
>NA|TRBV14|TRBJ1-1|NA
CASSELPGSGTEAFF
TGTGCCAGCAGCGAACTCCCGGGGTCTGGGACTGAAGCTTTCTTT
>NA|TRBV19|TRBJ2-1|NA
CASRTGDRAGEQFF
TGTGCCAGTAGGACCGGTGATCGGGCGGGTGAGCAGTTCTTC
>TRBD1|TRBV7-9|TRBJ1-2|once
CASSSTGGADYGYTF
TGTGCCAGCAGCTCTACAGGGGGCGCGGACTATGGCTACACCTTC
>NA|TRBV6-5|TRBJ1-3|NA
CASGLPGSSGNTIYF
TGTGCCAGCGGCCTCCCTGGGAGCTCTGGAAACACCATATATTTT
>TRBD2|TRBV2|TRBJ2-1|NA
CASSGTSGTKYNEQFF
TGTGCCAGCAGTGGGACTAGCGGGACTAAATACAATGAGCAGTTCTTC
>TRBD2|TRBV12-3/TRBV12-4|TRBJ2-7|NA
CASGTSGGYEQYF
TGTGCCAGCGGGACTAGCGGGGGTTACGAGCAGTACTTC
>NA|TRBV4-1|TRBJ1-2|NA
CASSQREGSSYGYTF
TGCGCCAGCAGCCAAAGGGAGGGAAGTTCCTATGGCTACACCTTC
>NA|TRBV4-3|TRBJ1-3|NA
CASSLGPGNTIYF
TGCGCCAGCAGCCTGGGACCTGGAAACACCATATATTTT
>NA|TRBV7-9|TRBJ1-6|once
CASSLDVNSPLHF
TGTGCCAGCAGCTTAGACGTTAATTCACCCCTCCACTTT
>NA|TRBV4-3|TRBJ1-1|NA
CASSQVLGRAGVSTEAFF
TGCGCCAGCAGCCAAGTCCTTGGCAGGGCGGGGGTGAGCACTGAAGCTTTCTTT
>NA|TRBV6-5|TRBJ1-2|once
CASRKDTPNYGYTF
TGTGCCAGCAGAAAGGACACCCCTAACTATGGCTACACCTTC
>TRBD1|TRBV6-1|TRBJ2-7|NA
CASSDMSGGSYEQYF
TGTGCCAGCAGTGATATGTCAGGGGGCTCCTACGAGCAGTACTTC
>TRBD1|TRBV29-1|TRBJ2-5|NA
CSVDRGRSQETQYF
TGCAGCGTAGACAGGGGGCGTTCCCAAGAGACCCAGTACTTC
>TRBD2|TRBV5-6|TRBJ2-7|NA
CASSLMWRGRNEQYF
TGTGCCAGCAGCTTGATGTGGCGGGGGAGAAACGAGCAGTACTTC
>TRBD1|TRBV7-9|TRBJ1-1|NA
CASSRQGNTEAFF
TGTGCCAGCAGCCGACAGGGGAACACTGAAGCTTTCTTT
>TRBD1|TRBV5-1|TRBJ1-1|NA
CASSLRGRDTEAFF
TGCGCCAGCAGCTTGAGGGGGCGCGACACTGAAGCTTTCTTT